What follows are 5 T cell receptor beta chains derived from one specimen sequenced in a study of blood T cell repertoires in COVID-19 (dated by TCRdb to about 2020). The library was prepared using the immunoSEQ multiplex PCR assay. TCRdb took this table from immuneACCESS and kept in-frame rearrangements with V and J called. Such tables lack part of the clones; where checked against another copy, unresolved V genes explain under half of the gap, and the rest is unexplained. The sample table holds a few hundred thousand clones, of which approximately 80% were seen once. Over 9.5% of the sample is taken by the ten largest. Sequences were obtained from peripheral blood. These receptor sequences come from a woman of 80 years or more with acute or convalescent COVID-19.

The chain recombines TRBV6-5 with TRBJ2-7; 10 positions agree with TRBD2. The length of the CDR3 is 15 residues. Germline V gene sequence: CDR1 MNHEY, CDR2 SVGAGI. Germline trimming cut 7 bases from V and 6 bases from J; bases unmatched to any gene: 12. The CDR3 region has the DNA TGTGCCAGCAAGTCTAGCGGGGGCCCCCCTTTCGAGCAGTACTTC. This codes for CASKSSGGPPFEQYF.

The chain carries TRBV19 and TRBJ2-7; 11 bases align to TRBD1. Germline V gene sequence: CDR1 LNHDA, CDR2 SQIVND (reference sequence). The CDR3 covers 16 residues. V shed 6 bases and J 0 bases; nucleotides not matched to a gene: 7. The CDR3 loop reads CASSASGTGGSYEQYF. Here the CDR3 DNA reads TGTGCCAGTAGCGCATCCGGGACAGGGGGCTCCTACGAGCAGTACTTC.

This clone was seen just once. The J gene is TRBJ1-6, the V gene TRBV28; 8 nucleotides line up with TRBD1. The CDR3 contains 15 residues. Germline-derived CDR1 and CDR2 are MDHEN and SYDVKM. J lost 2 bases, V lost 6 bases, and 3 bases had no gene match. CDR3 nucleotides: TGTGCCAGCAGAACACAGGGGGCCTATAATTCACCCCTCCACTTT. It translates to CASRTQGAYNSPLHF.

This clone was observed a single time. The chain joins TRBV18 to TRBJ1-1; 7 bases fit TRBD1. The CDR3 extends over 16 amino acids. The germline V gene has CDR1 KGHSH and CDR2 LQKENI. V lost 4 bases, J lost 5 bases, and 13 bases stayed unmatched. CDR3 nucleotide sequence: TGTGCCAGCTCACTAGTTGCGACAGGGTCGGTTACTGAAGCTTTCTTT. It encodes CASSLVATGSVTEAFF.

This clone occurred once. This chain links TRBV30 with TRBJ1-5; no firm D call. The germline V and J ends were trimmed by 1 base and 2 bases, with 12 bases remaining between them. CDR3 length equals 15 residues. Germline loops: CDR1 GTSNPN, CDR2 SVGIG (reference sequence). CDR3 residues: CAWSEPPRGNQPQHF. In DNA, the CDR3 is TGTGCCTGGAGTGAGCCTCCCCGGGGCAATCAGCCCCAGCATTTT.